This T cell receptor beta chain originates from a study of shared clonotypes between healthy human individuals. Running of the assay took place at deep level. Assay used: immunoSEQ multiplex PCR; TCRdb lists only in-frame clones, some missing. The sample has more than 550,000 clones, 90% seen once. The CDR3 runs 15 residues. The V and J ends lost 2 bases and 1 base respectively, with 12 bases between them. Germline V gene data show CDR1 as SGDLS and CDR2 as YYNGEE. The sequencing sample was made of memory CD8+ T cells from PBMCs. Sample subset: CD45RO+ cells pooled with CCR7-negative TemRA cells. The sequence was collected from a man aged 18 to 30 in good health. Some clones in this sample may be carry-over from other donors' samples. The chain joins TRBV9 to TRBJ2-5, with TRBD2 as a possible D gene (6 bases). The DNA for the CDR3 is TGTGCCAGCAGCGTTTCGGGAGCCTTCCAAGAGACCCAGTACTTC. As protein: CASSVSGAFQETQYF.